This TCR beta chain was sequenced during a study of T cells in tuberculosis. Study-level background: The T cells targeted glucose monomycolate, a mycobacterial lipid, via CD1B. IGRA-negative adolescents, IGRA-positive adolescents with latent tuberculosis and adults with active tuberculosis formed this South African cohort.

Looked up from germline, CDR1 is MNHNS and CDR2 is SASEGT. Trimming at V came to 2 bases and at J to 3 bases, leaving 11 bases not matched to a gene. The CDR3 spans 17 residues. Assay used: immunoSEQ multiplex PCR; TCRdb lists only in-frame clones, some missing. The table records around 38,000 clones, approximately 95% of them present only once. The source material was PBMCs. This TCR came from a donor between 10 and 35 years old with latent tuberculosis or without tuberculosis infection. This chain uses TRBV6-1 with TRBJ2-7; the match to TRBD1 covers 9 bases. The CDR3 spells CASSELKQGAFSYEQYF. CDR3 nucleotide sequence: TGTGCCAGCAGTGAACTTAAACAGGGGGCGTTTAGCTACGAGCAGTACTTC.